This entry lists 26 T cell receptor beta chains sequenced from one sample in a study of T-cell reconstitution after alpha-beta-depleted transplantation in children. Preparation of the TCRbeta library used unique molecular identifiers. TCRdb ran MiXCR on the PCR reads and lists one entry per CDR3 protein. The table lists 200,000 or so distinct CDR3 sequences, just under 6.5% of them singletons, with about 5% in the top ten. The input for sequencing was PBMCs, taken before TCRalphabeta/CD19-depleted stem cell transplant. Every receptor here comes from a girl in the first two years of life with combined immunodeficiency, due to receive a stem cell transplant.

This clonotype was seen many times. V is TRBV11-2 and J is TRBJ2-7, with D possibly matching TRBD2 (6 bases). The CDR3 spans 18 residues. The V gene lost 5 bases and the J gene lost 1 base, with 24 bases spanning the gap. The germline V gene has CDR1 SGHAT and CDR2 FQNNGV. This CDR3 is CASSHPQAGTPSSYEQYF. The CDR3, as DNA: TGTGCCAGCAGCCACCCCCAGGCAGGGACTCCGTCATCCTACGAGCAGTACTTC.

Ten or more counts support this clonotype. The CDR3 loop is CASSLELGAETQYF. CDR3 DNA sequence: TGTGCCAGCAGCTTAGAATTGGGGGCTGAGACCCAGTACTTC. The V call is TRBV7-2, the J call TRBJ2-5, with D perhaps TRBD1 (6 bases). Germline assignment: CDR1 SGHTA and CDR2 FQGNSA. The ends were cut back, 1 base at V and 5 bases at J, with 11 bases in the middle. There are 14 residues in the CDR3.

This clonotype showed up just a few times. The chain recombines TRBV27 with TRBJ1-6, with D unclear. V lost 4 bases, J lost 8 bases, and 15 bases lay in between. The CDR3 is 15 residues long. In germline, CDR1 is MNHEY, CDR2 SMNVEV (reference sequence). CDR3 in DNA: TGTGCCAGCAGTTCACACCCGTGGCCCGATTCACCCCTCCACTTT. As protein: CASSSHPWPDSPLHF.

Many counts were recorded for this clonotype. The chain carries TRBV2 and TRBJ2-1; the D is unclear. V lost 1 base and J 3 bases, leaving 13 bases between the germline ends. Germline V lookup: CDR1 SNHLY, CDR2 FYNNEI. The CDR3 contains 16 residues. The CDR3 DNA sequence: TGTGCCAGCAGTGAAGGTGCCATCCCATTCTACAATGAGCAGTTCTTC. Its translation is CASSEGAIPFYNEQFF.

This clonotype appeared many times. The CDR3 DNA is TGCGCCAGCAGCCAAGTAGCAGCGGGGTCCTACGAGCAGTACTTC. This sequence encodes CASSQVAAGSYEQYF. The chain carries TRBV4-1 and TRBJ2-7, with 7 bases that match TRBD2. CDR1 and CDR2 from the germline V gene are MGHRA and YSYEKL. V shed 1 base and J 1 base; nucleotides not matched to a gene: 4. This CDR3 has 15 amino acids.

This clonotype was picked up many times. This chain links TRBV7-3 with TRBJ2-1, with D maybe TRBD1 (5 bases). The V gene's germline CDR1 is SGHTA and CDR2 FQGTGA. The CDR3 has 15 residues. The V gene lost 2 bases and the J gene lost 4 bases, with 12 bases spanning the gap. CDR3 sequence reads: CASSLSEGAYNEQFF. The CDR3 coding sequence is TGTGCCAGCAGCTTATCCGAAGGGGCATACAATGAGCAGTTCTTC.

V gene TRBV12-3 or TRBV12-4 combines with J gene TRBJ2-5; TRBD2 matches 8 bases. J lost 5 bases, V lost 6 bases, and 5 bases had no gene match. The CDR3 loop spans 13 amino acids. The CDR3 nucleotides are TGTGCCAGCAGCTCTCGGGGGGGGGAGACCCAGTACTTC. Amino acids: CASSSRGGETQYF.

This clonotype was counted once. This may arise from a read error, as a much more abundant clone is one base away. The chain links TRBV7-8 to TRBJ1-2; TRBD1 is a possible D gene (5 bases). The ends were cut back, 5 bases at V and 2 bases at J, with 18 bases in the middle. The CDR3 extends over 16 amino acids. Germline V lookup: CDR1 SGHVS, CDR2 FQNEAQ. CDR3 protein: CASSTGGGRLNYGYTF. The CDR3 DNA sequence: TGTGCCAGCAGCACGGGGGGAGGCCGTCTGAACTATGGCTACACCTTC.

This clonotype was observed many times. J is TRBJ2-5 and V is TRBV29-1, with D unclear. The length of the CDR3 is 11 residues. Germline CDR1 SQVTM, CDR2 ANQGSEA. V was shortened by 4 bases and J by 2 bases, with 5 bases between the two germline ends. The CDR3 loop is CSVVRQETQYF. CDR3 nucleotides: TGCAGCGTTGTAAGACAAGAGACCCAGTACTTC.

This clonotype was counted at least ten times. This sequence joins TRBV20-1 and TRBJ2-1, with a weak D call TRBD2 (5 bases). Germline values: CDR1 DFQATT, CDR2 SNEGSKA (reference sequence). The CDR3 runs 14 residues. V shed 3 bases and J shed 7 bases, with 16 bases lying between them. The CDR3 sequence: CSASMQRSGNEQFF. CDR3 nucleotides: TGCAGTGCTAGTATGCAGCGGTCTGGGAATGAGCAGTTCTTC.

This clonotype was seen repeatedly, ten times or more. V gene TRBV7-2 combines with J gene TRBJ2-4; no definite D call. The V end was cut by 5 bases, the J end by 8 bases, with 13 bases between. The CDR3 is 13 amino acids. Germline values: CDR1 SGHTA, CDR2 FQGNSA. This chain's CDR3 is CASSPDDKDIQYF. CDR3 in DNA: TGTGCCAGCAGCCCAGACGACAAGGACATTCAGTACTTC.

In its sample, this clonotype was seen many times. CDR3 sequence reads: CASSLFNEQFF. The CDR3 nucleotides read TGTGCCAGCAGCCTCTTTAATGAGCAGTTCTTC. V gene TRBV28 combines with J gene TRBJ2-1; D unresolved. Germline V gene sequence: CDR1 MDHEN, CDR2 SYDVKM. V gave up 6 bases and J gave up 7 bases, with 7 bases separating them. This CDR3 is built from 11 residues.

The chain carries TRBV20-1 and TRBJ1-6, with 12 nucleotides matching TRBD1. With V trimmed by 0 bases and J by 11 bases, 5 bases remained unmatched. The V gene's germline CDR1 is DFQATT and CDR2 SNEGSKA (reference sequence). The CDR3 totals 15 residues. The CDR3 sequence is CSARDRDRGRAPLHF. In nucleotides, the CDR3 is TGCAGTGCTAGAGATCGGGACAGGGGGCGCGCACCCCTCCACTTT.

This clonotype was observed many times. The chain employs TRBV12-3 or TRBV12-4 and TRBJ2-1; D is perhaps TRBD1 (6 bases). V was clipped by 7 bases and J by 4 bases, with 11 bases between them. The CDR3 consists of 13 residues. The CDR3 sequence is CASTPGAYNEQFF. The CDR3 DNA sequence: TGTGCCAGCACCCCAGGGGCATACAATGAGCAGTTCTTC.

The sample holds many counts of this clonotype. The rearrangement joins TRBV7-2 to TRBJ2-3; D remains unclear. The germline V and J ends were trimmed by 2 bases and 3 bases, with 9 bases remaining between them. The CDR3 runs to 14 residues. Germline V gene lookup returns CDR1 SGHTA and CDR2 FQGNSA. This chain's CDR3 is CASSLSVVTDTQYF. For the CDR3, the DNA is TGTGCCAGCAGCTTAAGTGTTGTTACAGATACGCAGTATTTT.

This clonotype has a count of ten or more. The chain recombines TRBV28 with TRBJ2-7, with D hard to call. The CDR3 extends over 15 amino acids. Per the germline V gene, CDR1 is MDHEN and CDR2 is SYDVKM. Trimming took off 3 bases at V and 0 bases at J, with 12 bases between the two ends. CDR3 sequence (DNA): TGTGCCAGCAGTTTCTCGGCCAGTCCCTCCTACGAGCAGTACTTC. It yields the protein CASSFSASPSYEQYF.

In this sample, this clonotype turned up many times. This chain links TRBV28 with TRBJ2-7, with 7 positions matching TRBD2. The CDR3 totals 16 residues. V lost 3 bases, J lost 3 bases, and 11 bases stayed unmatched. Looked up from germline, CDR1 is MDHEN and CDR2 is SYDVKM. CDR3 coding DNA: TGTGCCAGCAGTTTGGGGAATATAGGGACTAACTACGAGCAGTACTTC. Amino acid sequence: CASSLGNIGTNYEQYF.

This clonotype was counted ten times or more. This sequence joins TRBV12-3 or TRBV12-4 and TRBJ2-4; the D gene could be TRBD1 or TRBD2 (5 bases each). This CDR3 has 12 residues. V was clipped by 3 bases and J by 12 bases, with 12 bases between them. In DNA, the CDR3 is TGTGCCAGCAGTTTCCCCACCGGGACTCAGTACTTC. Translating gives CASSFPTGTQYF.

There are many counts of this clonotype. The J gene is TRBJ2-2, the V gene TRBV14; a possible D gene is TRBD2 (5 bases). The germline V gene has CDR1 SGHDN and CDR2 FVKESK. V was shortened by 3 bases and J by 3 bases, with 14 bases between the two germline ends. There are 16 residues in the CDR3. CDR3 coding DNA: TGTGCCAGCAGCCACCTAGCAGGTGAAGACACCGGGGAGCTGTTTTTT. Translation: CASSHLAGEDTGELFF.

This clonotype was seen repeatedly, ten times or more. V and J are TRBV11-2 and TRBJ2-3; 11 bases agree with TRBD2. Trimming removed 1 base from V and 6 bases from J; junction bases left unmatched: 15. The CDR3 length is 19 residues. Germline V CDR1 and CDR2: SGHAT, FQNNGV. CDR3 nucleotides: TGTGCCAGCAGCTTAGTATGGAGTAGCGGGAGGGACACTTGGGATACGCAGTATTTT. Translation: CASSLVWSSGRDTWDTQYF.

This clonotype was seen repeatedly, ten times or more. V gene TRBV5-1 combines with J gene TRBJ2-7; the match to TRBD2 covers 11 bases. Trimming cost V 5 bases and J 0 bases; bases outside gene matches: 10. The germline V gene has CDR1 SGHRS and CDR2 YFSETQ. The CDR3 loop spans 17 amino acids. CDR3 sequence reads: CASSLSSGLAVSYEQYF. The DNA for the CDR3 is TGCGCCAGCAGTCTATCCTCGGGACTAGCGGTCTCCTACGAGCAGTACTTC.

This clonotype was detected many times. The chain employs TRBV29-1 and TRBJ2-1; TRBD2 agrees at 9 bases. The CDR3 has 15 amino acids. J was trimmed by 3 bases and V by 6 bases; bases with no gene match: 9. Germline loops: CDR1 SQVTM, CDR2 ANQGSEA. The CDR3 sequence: CSVEGREGYYNEQFF. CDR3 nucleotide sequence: TGCAGCGTCGAGGGGCGGGAGGGCTACTACAATGAGCAGTTCTTC.

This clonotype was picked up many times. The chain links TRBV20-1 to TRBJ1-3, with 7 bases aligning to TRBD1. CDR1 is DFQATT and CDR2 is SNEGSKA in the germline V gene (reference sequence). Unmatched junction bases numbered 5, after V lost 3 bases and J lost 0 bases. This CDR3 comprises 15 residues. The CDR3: CSASLGQFSGNTIYF. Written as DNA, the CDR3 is TGCAGTGCTAGTTTGGGACAGTTCTCTGGAAACACCATATATTTT.

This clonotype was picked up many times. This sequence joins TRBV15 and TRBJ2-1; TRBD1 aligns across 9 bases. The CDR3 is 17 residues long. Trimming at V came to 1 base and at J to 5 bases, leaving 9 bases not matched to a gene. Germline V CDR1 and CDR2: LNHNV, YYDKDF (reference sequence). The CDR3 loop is CATSRGLDRGSDNEQFF. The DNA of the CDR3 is TGTGCCACCAGCAGAGGCCTGGACAGGGGTAGCGACAATGAGCAGTTCTTC. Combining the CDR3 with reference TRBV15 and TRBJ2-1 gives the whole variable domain DAMVIQNPRYQVTQFGKPVTLSCSQTLNHNVMYWYQQKSSQAPKLLFHYYDKDFNNEADTPDNFQSRRPNTSFCFLDIRSPGLGDTAMYLCATSRGLDRGSDNEQFFGPGTRLTVL.

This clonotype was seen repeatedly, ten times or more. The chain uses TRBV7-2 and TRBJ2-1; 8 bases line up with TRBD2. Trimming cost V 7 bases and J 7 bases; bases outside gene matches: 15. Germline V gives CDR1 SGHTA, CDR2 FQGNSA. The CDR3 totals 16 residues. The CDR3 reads CASTQRVRGVSNEQFF. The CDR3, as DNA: TGTGCCAGCACCCAGCGAGTGCGGGGGGTTAGTAATGAGCAGTTCTTC.

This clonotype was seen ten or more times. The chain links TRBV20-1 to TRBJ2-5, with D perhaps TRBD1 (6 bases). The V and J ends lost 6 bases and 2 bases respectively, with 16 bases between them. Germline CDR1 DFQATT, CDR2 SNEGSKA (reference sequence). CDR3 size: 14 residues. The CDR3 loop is CSARTDRTQETQYF. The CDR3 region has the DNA TGCAGTGCGAGGACCGACAGGACACAAGAGACCCAGTACTTC.